This T cell receptor beta chain is from a study of vaccination and CD4 T cells after COVID-19. Study information: A positive SARS-CoV-2 nasal swab PCR result was recorded for each convalescent patient; about 9 were mild and one severe. Post-COVID sampling occurred a median approximately 91 days after diagnosis (range 35 to 161).

Sequencing of the DNA from cultured CD4+ T cells was carried out with the Oncomine TCR Beta short-read assay. TCRdb ran MiXCR on the PCR reads and lists one entry per CDR3 protein. The sample carries approximately 18,000 distinct CDR3 sequences, about 50% recorded once. Trimming pared 0 bases from V and 6 bases from J, leaving 7 bases between. CDR1 is MNHEY and CDR2 is SVGAGI in the germline V gene. This CDR3 comprises 13 residues. Time point reported: late sampling 161 to 241 days after vaccination in a few convalescent patients. Indicated treatment: approximately 10-day PBMC culture with coronavirus spike peptide pools or control peptides (ViraFEST assay). With peptide pools, ViraFEST first expanded antigen-specific T cells and afterwards sequenced their TCRs. With regard to this clonotype: Its cognate antigen is unknown.

Sequenced here: CD4+ T cells from blood, cultured in vitro, sampled about 7 months after SARS-CoV-2 vaccination. The chain couples TRBV6-5 to TRBJ2-3; D remains ambiguous. The clonotype was recovered from a human donor who had recovered from COVID-19. The CDR3, as DNA: TGTGCCAGCAGTTACTCGTTGATCGATACGCAGTATTTT. Translated, it gives CASSYSLIDTQYF.